This entry lists 21 T cell receptor beta chains sequenced from one sample in a study of beta chain features in type 1 diabetes. Regarding the study as a whole: For Type 1 diabetes patients, all four CD4+ subsets carried TCRB CDR3s that were moderately but significantly shorter.

Expressed TCRB transcripts were sequenced because the isolated RNA had all been reverse transcribed beforehand. Sequenced by immunoSEQ multiplex PCR; TCRdb stores in-frame clones only, minus some. The table lists almost 350,000 clones, approximately 10% of them singletons, with less than 1.2% in the top ten. Their specific antigens are unknown. The sequenced sample consisted of central memory CD4+ T cells from blood. The source of these receptors is a young man with type 1 diabetes.

The chain employs TRBV13 and TRBJ2-1, with 10 bases that match TRBD1. This CDR3 comprises 15 residues. V was pared by 5 bases and J by 7 bases, with 8 bases of the junction left unmatched. The germline V gene encodes CDR1 PRHDT and CDR2 FYEKMQ (reference sequence). For the CDR3, the DNA is TGTGCCAGCAGCCCGGGACAGGGGCGGAGTAATGAGCAGTTCTTC. Translation: CASSPGQGRSNEQFF.

This clone was counted between two and nine times. The chain links TRBV5-1 to TRBJ2-7, with 10 bases identical to TRBD1. Germline CDR1 and CDR2: SGHRS and YFSETQ. CDR3 size: 15 residues. The trim removed 3 bases at V and 1 base at J, leaving 4 bases unmatched. The CDR3 region has the DNA TGCGCCAGCAGCTGGGGACAGGGGCCTTCCTACGAGCAGTACTTC. It encodes CASSWGQGPSYEQYF.

This rearrangement joins TRBV29-1 to TRBJ1-1, with D perhaps matching TRBD1 (5 bases). Germline V lookup: CDR1 SQVTM, CDR2 ANQGSEA. Trimming removed 7 bases from V and 0 bases from J, with 12 bases in between. The CDR3 is 13 amino acids. CDR3: CSAAGPMNTEAFF. CDR3 coding DNA: TGCAGCGCTGCGGGGCCAATGAACACTGAAGCTTTCTTT.

The rearrangement uses TRBV23-1 and TRBJ1-2; D call uncertain. TRBV23-1 carries the ORF label, with uncertain function. The CDR3 extends over 12 amino acids. Trimming pared 0 bases from V and 8 bases from J, leaving 7 bases between. CDR3 sequence: CASSQSREGYTF. CDR3 coding DNA: TGCGCCAGCAGTCAATCGCGAGAGGGCTACACCTTC.

This clone appeared a few times. Other DNA variants within this sample encode the same CDR3. The chain couples TRBV25-1 to TRBJ2-7, with 9 bases aligning to TRBD1. Trimming at V came to 6 bases and at J to 7 bases, leaving 10 bases not matched to a gene. Per germline, CDR1 MGHDK and CDR2 SYGVNS. The CDR3 extends over 14 amino acids. CDR3 residues: CASSRDRERREQYF. The CDR3 DNA follows: TGTGCCAGCAGCCGGGACAGGGAACGTCGTGAGCAGTACTTC.

The gene calls are TRBV7-2 and TRBJ2-7, with D unclear. V was cut by 5 bases and J by 6 bases, with 17 bases left in between. Germline V gene data show CDR1 as SGHTA and CDR2 as FQGNSA. The CDR3 has 14 residues. DNA for the CDR3: TGTGCCAGCAGCCCTGGTCGTGGGATCGGCGAGCAGTACTTC. Protein product: CASSPGRGIGEQYF.

This chain connects TRBV6-5 to TRBJ2-7; a weak D match, TRBD2 (5 bases). The germline V and J ends were trimmed by 3 bases and 3 bases, with 12 bases remaining between them. In germline, CDR1 is MNHEY, CDR2 SVGAGI. CDR3 length equals 14 residues. The CDR3 DNA is TGTGCCAGCAGTTATCTGAGGGCTGGCTACGAGCAGTACTTC. The encoded protein is CASSYLRAGYEQYF.

The chain's CDR3 is CASSESSSSLNTEAFF. In DNA form, the CDR3 reads TGCGCCAGCAGTGAGTCGAGTTCTAGCTTGAACACTGAAGCTTTCTTT. The gene calls are TRBV10-1 and TRBJ1-1; D remains unclear. From germline, CDR1 is WNHNN and CDR2 SYGVQD (reference sequence). There are 16 residues in the CDR3. V was clipped by 0 bases and J by 0 bases, with 11 bases between them.

The V and J genes are TRBV13 and TRBJ2-5, with TRBD2 identical over 12 bases. J was trimmed by 4 bases and V by 5 bases; bases with no gene match: 8. The germline V gene encodes CDR1 PRHDT and CDR2 FYEKMQ (reference sequence). This CDR3 is built from 16 residues. The CDR3 region has the DNA TGTGCCAGCAGCAAATCTAGCGGGGGGGTACCAGAGACCCAGTACTTC. Translating it yields CASSKSSGGVPETQYF.

The rearrangement joins TRBV28 to TRBJ1-3; D gene uncertain. V shed 1 base and J shed 4 bases, with 11 bases lying between them. The CDR3 is 15 residues long. Germline-derived CDR1 and CDR2 are MDHEN and SYDVKM. CDR3 region: CASSLSRASGNTIYF. The CDR3 DNA reads TGTGCCAGCAGTTTATCGCGCGCCTCGGGAAACACCATATATTTT.

Only a few counts were recorded for this clone. The V call is TRBV5-4, the J call TRBJ1-1; D is perhaps TRBD1 (5 bases). CDR3 length equals 14 residues. Per the germline V gene, CDR1 is SGHNT and CDR2 is YYREEE (reference sequence). The germline V and J ends were trimmed by 4 bases and 5 bases, with 15 bases remaining between them. As DNA, the CDR3 is TGTGCCAGCAGCGGCGGGACGCGGGATACTGAAGCTTTCTTT. Its translation is CASSGGTRDTEAFF.

The chain couples TRBV11-3 to TRBJ2-3, with D perhaps matching TRBD2 (5 bases). Germline values: CDR1 SGHNT, CDR2 YENEEA. The CDR3 consists of 16 residues. V was pared by 1 base and J by 1 base, with 12 bases between. CDR3 amino acids: CASSLGGGLGTDTQYF. The CDR3 DNA reads TGTGCCAGCAGCTTAGGAGGCGGGCTAGGCACAGATACGCAGTATTTT.

This chain uses TRBV11-2 with TRBJ2-3; no definite D call. Germline values: CDR1 SGHAT, CDR2 FQNNGV. The CDR3 runs 13 residues. V lost 1 base, J lost 2 bases, and 4 bases lay in between. This chain's CDR3 is CASSLAPTDTQYF. CDR3 DNA sequence: TGTGCCAGCAGCTTAGCGCCCACAGATACGCAGTATTTT.

The chain links TRBV7-9 to TRBJ1-1; D not certain. Germline V CDR1 and CDR2: SEHNR, FQNEAQ (reference sequence). The CDR3 is 12 amino acids. The V and J ends lost 7 bases and 5 bases respectively, with 11 bases between them. CDR3 in amino acids: CASTRTGTEAFF. CDR3 DNA sequence: TGTGCCAGCACCCGGACCGGGACTGAAGCTTTCTTT.

This clone came up a few times. J is TRBJ2-7 and V is TRBV6-1; the D gene is possibly TRBD1 (5 bases). The germline CDR1 and CDR2 sequences are MNHNS and SASEGT. Trimming shortened V by 6 bases and J by 3 bases, and 12 bases separated the two germline ends. The CDR3 spans 13 residues. The CDR3 reads CASRRQSDYEQYF. The CDR3 DNA follows: TGTGCCAGCAGAAGACAGAGCGACTACGAGCAGTACTTC.

The V gene is TRBV7-2, the J gene TRBJ2-3, with 15 nucleotides matching TRBD2. CDR1 and CDR2 (germline): SGHTA, FQGNSA. The CDR3 consists of 20 residues. Trimming at V came to 0 bases and at J to 0 bases, leaving 7 bases not matched to a gene. This CDR3 is CASSLAGLAGGLLSTDTQYF. In nucleotides, the CDR3 is TGTGCCAGCAGCTTAGCCGGACTAGCGGGGGGGCTTTTAAGCACAGATACGCAGTATTTT.

The genes are TRBV6-1 and TRBJ2-5; D is possibly TRBD1 (6 bases). Germline values: CDR1 MNHNS, CDR2 SASEGT. The CDR3 has 12 residues. V was pared by 6 bases and J by 7 bases, with 12 bases between. CDR3 residues: CASRMDSGTQYF. The CDR3 DNA is TGTGCCAGCAGGATGGACAGCGGGACCCAGTACTTC.

V usage is TRBV7-9 and J usage is TRBJ2-5, with a tentative D call TRBD1 (7 bases). The CDR3 is 14 amino acids. Trimming cost V 8 bases and J 5 bases, with 18 bases left between them. CDR1 and CDR2 (germline): SEHNR, FQNEAQ (reference sequence). The CDR3 sequence: CASGQEGARETQYF. In DNA form, the CDR3 reads TGTGCCAGCGGTCAGGAGGGGGCGAGGGAGACCCAGTACTTC.

In its sample, this clone was seen a few times. The chain has TRBV5-6 and TRBJ2-3; no reliable D call. This CDR3 contains 16 residues. The germline CDR1 and CDR2 sequences are SGHDT and YYEEEE. The ends were cut back, 2 bases at V and 5 bases at J, with 18 bases in the middle. The DNA of the CDR3 is TGTGCCAGCAGCTTTGTTCGAGGCGGATGGGGAGATACGCAGTATTTT. Protein sequence: CASSFVRGGWGDTQYF.

This clone was detected only a few times. Other DNA sequences in the same sample also yield this CDR3. V and J are TRBV18 and TRBJ1-2; no definite D call. V lost 0 bases, J lost 0 bases, and 5 bases lay in between. The CDR3 has 14 residues. CDR1 and CDR2 (germline): KGHSH, LQKENI. The CDR3 protein is CASSPPGANYGYTF. The DNA of the CDR3 is TGTGCCAGCTCACCACCTGGTGCTAACTATGGCTACACCTTC.

This clone has a handful of counts. The chain couples TRBV6-1 to TRBJ1-5; D is uncertain. The V gene lost 1 base and the J gene lost 10 bases, with 11 bases spanning the gap. The CDR3 sequence is 13 residues long. The germline CDR1 and CDR2 sequences are MNHNS and SASEGT. For the CDR3, the DNA is TGTGCCAGCAGTGAAGGCCTGCAAGTCCCCCAGCATTTT. This sequence encodes CASSEGLQVPQHF.